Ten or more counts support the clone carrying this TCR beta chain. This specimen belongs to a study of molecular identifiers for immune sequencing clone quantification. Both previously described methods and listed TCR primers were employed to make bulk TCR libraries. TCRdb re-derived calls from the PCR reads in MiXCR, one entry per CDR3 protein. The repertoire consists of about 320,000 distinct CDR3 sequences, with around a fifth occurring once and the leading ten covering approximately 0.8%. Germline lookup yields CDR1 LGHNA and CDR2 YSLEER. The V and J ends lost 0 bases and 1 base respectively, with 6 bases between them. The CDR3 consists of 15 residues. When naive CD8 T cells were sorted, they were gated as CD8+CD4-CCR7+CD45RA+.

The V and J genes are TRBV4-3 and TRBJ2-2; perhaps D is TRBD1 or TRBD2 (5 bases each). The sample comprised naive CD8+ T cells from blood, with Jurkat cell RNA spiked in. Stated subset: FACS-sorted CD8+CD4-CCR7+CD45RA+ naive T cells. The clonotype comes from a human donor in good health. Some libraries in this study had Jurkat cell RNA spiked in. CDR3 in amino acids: CASSQERGNTGELFF. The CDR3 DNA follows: TGCGCCAGCAGCCAAGAGAGGGGGAACACCGGGGAGCTGTTTTTT.